This paragraph reports one TCR beta chain. This specimen belongs to a study of blood T cell repertoires in COVID-19. The CDR3 runs 17 residues. Germline CDR1 ENHRY, CDR2 SYGVKD. V gave up 9 bases and J gave up 0 bases; unmatched junction bases: 16. Produced via immunoSEQ multiplex PCR; TCRdb's table is partial and in-frame only. Of 350,000 to 500,000 clones detected, about 88% appear once; the ten largest clones hold 1.4% to 1.5%. The sequencing input was PBMCs or T cells enriched from blood (not recorded which). The TCR sequence derives from a woman under 30 who had been exposed to COVID-19. The rearrangement uses TRBV10-3 and TRBJ1-1; 7 bases are shared with TRBD1. CDR3 protein: CAISKGARDSMNTEAFF. Written as DNA, the CDR3 is TGTGCCATTTCTAAAGGCGCCCGGGACAGCATGAACACTGAAGCTTTCTTT.